This is a list of T cell receptor beta chains from one sample in a study of regulatory T cells in long-lasting Graves disease. TCRdb re-analysed the multiplex PCR reads in MiXCR, keeping a single row per CDR3 protein. The sample has hundreds of thousands of distinct CDR3 sequences, 15% to 20% seen once. The material was peripheral blood mononuclear cells (PBMCs), obtained when the disease was refractory, from a patient treated with antithyroid drugs. All receptors derive from a female donor with Graves disease. The CDR3 runs from the conserved cysteine through the conserved F or W. D genes are given only for firm matches. The listing skips clone size in some rows; elsewhere it reads once, few, many or a size class.

D gene	V gene	J gene	clone size	CDR3 protein	CDR3 DNA
.	TRBV18	TRBJ2-1	.	CASSPPVAFHEQFF	TGTGCCAGCTCACCACCGGTGGCCTTCCATGAGCAGTTCTTC
.	TRBV28	TRBJ2-7	many	CASSLYRDTYEQYF	TGTGCCAGCAGTCTTTACAGGGACACCTACGAGCAGTACTTC
.	TRBV5-5	TRBJ1-1	.	CASSEADLLSPEAFF	TGTGCCAGCAGCGAAGCGGATCTTTTAAGCCCTGAAGCTTTCTTT
.	TRBV2	TRBJ1-4	many	CASNLGGKLFF	TGTGCCAGCAACTTAGGGGGAAAACTGTTTTTT
TRBD2	TRBV18	TRBJ2-5	few	CASSAAGTISQETQYF	TGTGCCAGCTCAGCCGCCGGGACTATTAGCCAAGAGACCCAGTACTTC
TRBD2	TRBV13	TRBJ2-5	many	CASNAGGQETQYF	TGTGCCAGCAACGCGGGAGGTCAGGAGACCCAGTACTTC
.	TRBV7-9	TRBJ1-5	.	CASSLGTRGQPQHF	TGTGCCAGCAGCTTAGGGACGCGTGGACAGCCCCAGCATTTT
.	TRBV18	TRBJ1-3	.	CASSPPGFSGNTIYF	TGTGCCAGCTCACCACCGGGATTCTCTGGAAACACCATATATTTT
.	TRBV3-1	TRBJ1-2	many	CASSQVWGRSGYTF	TGTGCCAGCAGCCAAGTCTGGGGCAGGTCTGGCTACACCTTC
.	TRBV18	TRBJ1-1	few	CASSPAGINTEAFF	TGTGCCAGCTCGCCAGCGGGGATCAACACTGAAGCTTTCTTT
TRBD1	TRBV6-1	TRBJ1-2	many	CASTRQGSIGYTF	TGTGCCAGCACCCGACAGGGGAGCATTGGCTACACCTTC
.	TRBV20-1	TRBJ1-2	.	CSAPGGGAKYGYTF	TGCAGTGCCCCGGGCGGGGGAGCGAAGTATGGCTACACCTTC
.	TRBV12-3/TRBV12-4	TRBJ2-7	many	CASSYRDLEQYF	TGTGCCAGCAGTTACCGGGACCTCGAGCAGTACTTC
.	TRBV6-2/TRBV6-3	TRBJ2-5	few	CASSYGIGAGRETQYF	TGTGCCAGCAGTTACGGCATCGGCGCGGGGAGGGAGACCCAGTACTTC
.	TRBV2	TRBJ1-6	.	CARRSWVGAGNSPLHF	TGTGCCAGAAGGAGCTGGGTGGGGGCCGGGAATTCACCCCTCCACTTT
.	TRBV6-1	TRBJ1-4	few	CATILRASGGGEKLFF	TGTGCCACTATTCTCCGAGCCAGCGGGGGTGGTGAAAAACTGTTTTTT
TRBD2	TRBV7-9	TRBJ2-2	.	CASSLASGTGTGELFF	TGTGCCAGCAGCCTCGCTAGCGGGACGGGCACCGGGGAGCTGTTTTTT
.	TRBV2	TRBJ2-7	many	CASIGGGTYEQYF	TGTGCCAGCATTGGTGGGGGGACCTACGAGCAGTACTTC
.	TRBV12-3/TRBV12-4	TRBJ2-5	many	CASSFSSAGGETQYF	TGTGCCAGCAGTTTCTCATCCGCGGGCGGCGAGACCCAGTACTTC
.	TRBV28	TRBJ1-2	many	CASSITPDLMRYTF	TGTGCCAGCAGTATCACCCCGGACCTAATGCGATACACCTTC
TRBD1	TRBV3-1	TRBJ1-2	.	CASSPPKDRGGYTF	TGTGCCAGCAGCCCCCCCAAGGACAGGGGCGGCTACACCTTC
.	TRBV5-6	TRBJ1-2	many	CASSLTAGGRGYTF	TGTGCCAGCAGCCTCACGGCGGGGGGCCGTGGCTACACCTTC